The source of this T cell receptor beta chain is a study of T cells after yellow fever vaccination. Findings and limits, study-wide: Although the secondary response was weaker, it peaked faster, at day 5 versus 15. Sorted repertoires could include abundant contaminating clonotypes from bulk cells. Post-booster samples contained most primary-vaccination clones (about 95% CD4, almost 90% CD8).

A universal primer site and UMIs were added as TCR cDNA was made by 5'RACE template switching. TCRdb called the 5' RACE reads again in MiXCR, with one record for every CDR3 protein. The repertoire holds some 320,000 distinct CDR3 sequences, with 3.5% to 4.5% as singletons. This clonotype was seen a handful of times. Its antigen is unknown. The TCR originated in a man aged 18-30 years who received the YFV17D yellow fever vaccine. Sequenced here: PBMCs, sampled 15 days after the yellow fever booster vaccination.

The CDR3 DNA reads TGTGCCAGCAGCCCCGAACACGGAAACTATGGCTACACCTTC. It yields the protein CASSPEHGNYGYTF. This chain joins TRBV7-9 and TRBJ1-2, with D unresolved. Germline loops: CDR1 SEHNR, CDR2 FQNEAQ (reference sequence). Trimming left V 5 bases short and J 2 bases short, with 12 bases between. CDR3 size: 14 residues.